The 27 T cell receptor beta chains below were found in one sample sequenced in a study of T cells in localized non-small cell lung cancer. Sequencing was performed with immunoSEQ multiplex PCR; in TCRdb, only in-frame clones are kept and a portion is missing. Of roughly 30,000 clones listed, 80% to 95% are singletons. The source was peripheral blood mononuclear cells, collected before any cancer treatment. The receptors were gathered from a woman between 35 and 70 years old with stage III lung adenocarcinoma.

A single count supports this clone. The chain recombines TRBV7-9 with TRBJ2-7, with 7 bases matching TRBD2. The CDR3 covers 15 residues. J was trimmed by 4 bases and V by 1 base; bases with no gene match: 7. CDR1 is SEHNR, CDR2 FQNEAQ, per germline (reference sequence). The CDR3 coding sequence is TGTGCCAGCAGCTTAGTCGAACTAGCGTCATACGAGCAGTACTTC. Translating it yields CASSLVELASYEQYF.

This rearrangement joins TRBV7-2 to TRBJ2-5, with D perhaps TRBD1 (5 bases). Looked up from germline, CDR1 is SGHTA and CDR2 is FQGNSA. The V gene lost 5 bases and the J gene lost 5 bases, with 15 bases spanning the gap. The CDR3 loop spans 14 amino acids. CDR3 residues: CASSPRRGSETQYF. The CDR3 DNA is TGTGCCAGCAGCCCCCGAAGGGGTTCTGAGACCCAGTACTTC.

CDR3 nucleotide sequence: TGTGCCAGCAGCCACGGCGGCAGAAATTCACCCCTCCACTTT. It is translated as CASSHGGRNSPLHF. The genes are TRBV7-3 and TRBJ1-6; D gene ambiguous. The CDR3 is 14 residues long. Trimming took off 5 bases at V and 7 bases at J, with 12 bases between the two ends. The germline gives CDR1 SGHTA, CDR2 FQGTGA.

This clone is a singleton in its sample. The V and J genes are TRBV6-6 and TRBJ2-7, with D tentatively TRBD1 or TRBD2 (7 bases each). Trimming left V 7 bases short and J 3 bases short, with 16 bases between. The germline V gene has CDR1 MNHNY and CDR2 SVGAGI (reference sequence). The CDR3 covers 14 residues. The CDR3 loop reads CASNNQGGHYEQYF. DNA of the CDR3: TGTGCCAGCAACAACCAGGGGGGGCACTACGAGCAGTACTTC.

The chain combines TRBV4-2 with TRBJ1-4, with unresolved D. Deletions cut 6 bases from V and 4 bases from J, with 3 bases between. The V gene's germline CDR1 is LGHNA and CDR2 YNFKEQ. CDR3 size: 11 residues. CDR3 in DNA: TGTGCCAGCAGTCGTAATGAAAAACTGTTTTTT. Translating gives CASSRNEKLFF.

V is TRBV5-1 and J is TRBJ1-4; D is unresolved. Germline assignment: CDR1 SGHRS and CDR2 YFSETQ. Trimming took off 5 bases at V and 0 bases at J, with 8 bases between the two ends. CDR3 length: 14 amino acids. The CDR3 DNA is TGCGCCAGCAGTATCGGATCAACTAATGAAAAACTGTTTTTT. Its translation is CASSIGSTNEKLFF.

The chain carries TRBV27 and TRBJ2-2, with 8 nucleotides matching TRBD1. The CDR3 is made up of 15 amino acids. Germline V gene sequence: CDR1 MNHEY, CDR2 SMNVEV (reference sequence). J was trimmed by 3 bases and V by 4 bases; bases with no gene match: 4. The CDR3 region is CASSSDRAYTGELFF. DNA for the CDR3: TGTGCCAGCAGTTCGGACAGGGCCTACACCGGGGAGCTGTTTTTT.

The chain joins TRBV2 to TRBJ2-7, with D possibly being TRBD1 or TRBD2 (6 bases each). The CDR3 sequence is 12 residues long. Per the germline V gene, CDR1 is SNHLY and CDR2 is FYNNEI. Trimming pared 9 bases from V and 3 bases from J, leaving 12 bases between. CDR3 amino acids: CASRQDYYEQYF. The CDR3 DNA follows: TGTGCCAGTAGACAGGACTACTACGAGCAGTACTTC.

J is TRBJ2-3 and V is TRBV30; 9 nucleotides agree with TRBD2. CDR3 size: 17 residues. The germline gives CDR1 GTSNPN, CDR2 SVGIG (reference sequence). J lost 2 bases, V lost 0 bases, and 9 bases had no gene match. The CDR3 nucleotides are TGTGCCTGGAGTGTACCGGGACTAGCAGAGATCACAGATACGCAGTATTTT. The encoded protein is CAWSVPGLAEITDTQYF.

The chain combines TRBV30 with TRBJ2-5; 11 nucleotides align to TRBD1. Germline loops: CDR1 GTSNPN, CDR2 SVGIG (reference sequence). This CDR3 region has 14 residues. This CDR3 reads CAFEGTGGIETQYF. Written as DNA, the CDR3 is TGTGCTTTTGAGGGGACAGGGGGTATAGAGACCCAGTACTTC. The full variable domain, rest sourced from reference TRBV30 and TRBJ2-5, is SQTIHQWPATLVQPVGSPLSLECTVEGTSNPNLYWYRQAAGRGLQLLFYSVGIGQISSEVPQNLSASRPQDRQFILSSKKLLLSDSGFYLCAFEGTGGIETQYFGPGTRLLVL.

The CDR3 reads CASSESEPTKNYGYTF. The CDR3 DNA is TGTGCCAGCAGTGAGTCCGAACCCACCAAGAACTATGGCTACACCTTC. This chain joins TRBV25-1 and TRBJ1-2; D uncertain. Germline CDR1 and CDR2: MGHDK and SYGVNS. V lost 3 bases and J lost 2, with 16 bases in between. CDR3 size: 16 residues.

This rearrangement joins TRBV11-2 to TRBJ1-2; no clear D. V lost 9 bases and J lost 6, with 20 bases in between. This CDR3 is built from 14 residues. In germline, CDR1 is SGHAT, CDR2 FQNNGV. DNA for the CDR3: TGTGCCAGTAACACTATAGGCGGAGGAGATGGCTACACCTTC. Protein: CASNTIGGGDGYTF.

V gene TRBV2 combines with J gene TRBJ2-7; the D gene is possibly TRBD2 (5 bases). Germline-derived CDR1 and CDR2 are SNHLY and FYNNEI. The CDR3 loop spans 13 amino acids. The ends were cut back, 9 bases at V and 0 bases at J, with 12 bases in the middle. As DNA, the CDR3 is TGTGCCAGATCACCCGGGGACTCCTACGAGCAGTACTTC. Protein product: CARSPGDSYEQYF.

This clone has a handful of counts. CDR3 amino acids: CASSLKREIQETQYF. CDR3 nucleotides: TGTGCCAGCAGCTTAAAGCGGGAGATCCAAGAGACCCAGTACTTC. This chain joins TRBV5-4 and TRBJ2-5; 8 bases are shared with TRBD2. Trimming removed 2 bases from V and 1 base from J; junction bases left unmatched: 4. From germline, CDR1 is SGHNT and CDR2 YYREEE (reference sequence). The CDR3 totals 15 residues.

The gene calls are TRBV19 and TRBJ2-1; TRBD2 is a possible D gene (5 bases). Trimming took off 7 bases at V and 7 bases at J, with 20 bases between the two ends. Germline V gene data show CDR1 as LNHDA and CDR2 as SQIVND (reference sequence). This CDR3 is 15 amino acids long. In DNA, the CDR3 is TGTGCCAGTACCCCTGGATGGGCTAGCTCTAATGAGCAGTTCTTC. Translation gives CASTPGWASSNEQFF.

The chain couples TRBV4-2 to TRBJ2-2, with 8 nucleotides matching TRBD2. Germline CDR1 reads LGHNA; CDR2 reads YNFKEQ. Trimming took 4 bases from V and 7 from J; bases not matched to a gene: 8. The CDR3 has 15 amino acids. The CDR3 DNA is TGTGCCAGCAGCCCCGGAGCGGGGGAAGGCGGGGAGCTGTTTTTT. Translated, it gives CASSPGAGEGGELFF.

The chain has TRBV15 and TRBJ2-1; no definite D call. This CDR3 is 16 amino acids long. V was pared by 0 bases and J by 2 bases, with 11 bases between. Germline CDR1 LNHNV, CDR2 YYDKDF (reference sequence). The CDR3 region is CATSRDHRDAYNEQFF. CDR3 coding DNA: TGTGCCACCAGCAGAGATCACCGAGACGCCTACAATGAGCAGTTCTTC.

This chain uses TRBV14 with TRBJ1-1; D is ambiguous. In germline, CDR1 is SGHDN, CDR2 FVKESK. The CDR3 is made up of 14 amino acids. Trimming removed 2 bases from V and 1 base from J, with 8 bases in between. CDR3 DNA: TGTGCCAGCAGCCAACTTGGAGGGAACACTGAAGCTTTCTTT. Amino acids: CASSQLGGNTEAFF.

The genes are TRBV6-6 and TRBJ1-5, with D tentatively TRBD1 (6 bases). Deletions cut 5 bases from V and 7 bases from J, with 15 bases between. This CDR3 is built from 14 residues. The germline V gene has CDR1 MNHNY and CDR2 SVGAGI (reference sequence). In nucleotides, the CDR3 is TGTGCCAGCAGTCGACGACAGGCTGGACAGCCCCAGCATTTT. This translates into CASSRRQAGQPQHF.

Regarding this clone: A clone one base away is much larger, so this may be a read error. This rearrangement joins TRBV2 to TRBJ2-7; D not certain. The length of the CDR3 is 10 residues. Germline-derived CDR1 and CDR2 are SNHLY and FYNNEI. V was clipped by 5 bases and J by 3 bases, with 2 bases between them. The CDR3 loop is CASSNYEQYF. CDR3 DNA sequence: TGTGCCAGCAGTAACTACGAGCAGTACTTC.

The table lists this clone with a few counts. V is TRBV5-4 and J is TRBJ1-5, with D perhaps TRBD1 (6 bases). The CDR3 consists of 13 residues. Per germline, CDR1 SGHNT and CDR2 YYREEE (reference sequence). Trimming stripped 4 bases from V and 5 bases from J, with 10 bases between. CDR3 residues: CASSGGADQPQHF. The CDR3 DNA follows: TGTGCCAGCAGCGGGGGCGCGGATCAGCCCCAGCATTTT.

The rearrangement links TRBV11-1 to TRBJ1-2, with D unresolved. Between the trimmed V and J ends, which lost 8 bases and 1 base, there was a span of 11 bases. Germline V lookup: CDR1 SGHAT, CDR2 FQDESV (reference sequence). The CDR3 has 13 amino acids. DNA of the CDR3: TGTGCCAGCCAGGCGAGGAATAACTATGGCTACACCTTC. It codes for CASQARNNYGYTF. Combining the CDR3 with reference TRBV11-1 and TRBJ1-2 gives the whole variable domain EAEVAQSPRYKITEKSQAVAFWCDPISGHATLYWYRQILGQGPELLVQFQDESVVDDSQLPKDRFSAERLKGVDSTLKIQPAELGDSAMYLCASQARNNYGYTFGSGTRLTVV.

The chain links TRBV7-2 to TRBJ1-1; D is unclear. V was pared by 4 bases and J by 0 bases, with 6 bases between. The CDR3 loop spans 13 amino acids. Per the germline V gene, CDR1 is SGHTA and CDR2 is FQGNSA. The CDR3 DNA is TGTGCCAGCAGCTCTACAGTGAACACTGAAGCTTTCTTT. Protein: CASSSTVNTEAFF.

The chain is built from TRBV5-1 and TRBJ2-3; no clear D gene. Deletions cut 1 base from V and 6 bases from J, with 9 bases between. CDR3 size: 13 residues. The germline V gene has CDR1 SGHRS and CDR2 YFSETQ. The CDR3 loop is CASSLTLSDTQYF. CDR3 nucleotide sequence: TGCGCCAGCAGCTTGACCCTTTCGGATACGCAGTATTTT. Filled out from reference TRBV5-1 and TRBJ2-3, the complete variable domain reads KAGVTQTPRYLIKTRGQQVTLSCSPISGHRSVSWYQQTPGQGLQFLFEYFSETQRNKGNFPGRFSGRQFSNSRSEMNVSTLELGDSALYLCASSLTLSDTQYFGPGTRLTVL.

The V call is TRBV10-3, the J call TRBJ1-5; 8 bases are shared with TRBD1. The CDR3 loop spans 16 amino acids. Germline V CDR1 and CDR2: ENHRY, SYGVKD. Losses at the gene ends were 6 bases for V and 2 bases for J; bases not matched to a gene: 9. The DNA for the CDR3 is TGTGCCATCAGCCCAGGGGGCCCTGAACGCAATCAGCCCCAGCATTTT. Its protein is CAISPGGPERNQPQHF.

CDR3 bases: TGCAGCGTTCGGAGGGCGGATTACAATGAGCAGTTCTTC. Translated: CSVRRADYNEQFF. The J gene is TRBJ2-1, the V gene TRBV29-1; possibly TRBD2 for D (6 bases). Germline assignment: CDR1 SQVTM and CDR2 ANQGSEA. V was shortened by 5 bases and J by 4 bases, with 12 bases between the two germline ends. The CDR3 has 13 residues.

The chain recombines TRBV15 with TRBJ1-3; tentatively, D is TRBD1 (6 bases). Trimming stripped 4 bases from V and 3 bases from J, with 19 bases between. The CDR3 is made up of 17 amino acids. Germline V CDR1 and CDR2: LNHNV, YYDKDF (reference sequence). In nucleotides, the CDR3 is TGTGCCACCAGCACCCGGACAGCCTCGGACGTTGGAAACACCATATATTTT. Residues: CATSTRTASDVGNTIYF. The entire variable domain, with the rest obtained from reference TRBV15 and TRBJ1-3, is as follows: DAMVIQNPRYQVTQFGKPVTLSCSQTLNHNVMYWYQQKSSQAPKLLFHYYDKDFNNEADTPDNFQSRRPNTSFCFLDIRSPGLGDTAMYLCATSTRTASDVGNTIYFGEGSWLTVV.